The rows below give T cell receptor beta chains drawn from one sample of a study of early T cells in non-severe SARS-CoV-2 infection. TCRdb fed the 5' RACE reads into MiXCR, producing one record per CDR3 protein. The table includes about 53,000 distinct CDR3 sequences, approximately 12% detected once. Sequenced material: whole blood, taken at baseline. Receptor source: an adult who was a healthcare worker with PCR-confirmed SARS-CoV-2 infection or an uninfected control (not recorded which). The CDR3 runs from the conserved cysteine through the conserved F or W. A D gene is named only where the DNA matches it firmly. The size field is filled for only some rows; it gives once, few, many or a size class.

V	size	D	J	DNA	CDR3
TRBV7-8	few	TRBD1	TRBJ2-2	TGTGCCAGCAGCTTAGGGGCCGGGACAGGGAACACCGGGGAGCTGTTTTTT	CASSLGAGTGNTGELFF
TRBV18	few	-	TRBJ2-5	TGTGCCAGCTCAAGAAGGCCTCAAGAGACCCAGTACTTC	CASSRRPQETQYF
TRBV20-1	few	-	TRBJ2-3	TGCAGTCAGAGCGGGCAGAGTATGCATACGCAGTATTTT	CSQSGQSMHTQYF
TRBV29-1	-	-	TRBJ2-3	TGCAGCGCCAATACGGGGTCGGCAGATACGCAGTATTTT	CSANTGSADTQYF
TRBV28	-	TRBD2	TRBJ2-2	TGTGCCAGCAGTACCATTAGCGGGAGTGGCGGGGAGCTGTTTTTT	CASSTISGSGGELFF
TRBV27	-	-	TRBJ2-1	TGTGCCAGCAGTTTCCGGGCCCTAGGTCATGAGCAGTTCTTC	CASSFRALGHEQFF
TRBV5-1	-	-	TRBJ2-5	TGCGCCAGCAGCTTGGTCGAGAGCGAGACCCAGTACTTC	CASSLVESETQYF
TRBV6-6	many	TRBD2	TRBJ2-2	TGTGCCAGCAGTGGGACTAGCGGGATCGCCGGGGAGCTGTTTTTT	CASSGTSGIAGELFF
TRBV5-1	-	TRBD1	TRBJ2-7	TGCGCCAGCAGCTTGGGAGGGACAGTTGAGGAGCAGTACTTC	CASSLGGTVEEQYF
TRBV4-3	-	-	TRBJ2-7	TGCGCCAGCAGCCCCCAAATATCTTCGTCGGGAAGCTCCTACGAGCAGTACTTC	CASSPQISSSGSSYEQYF
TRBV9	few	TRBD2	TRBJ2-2	TGTGCCAGCAGCGAAGCGGGAGGGCCGGTCACCGGGGAGCTGTTTTTT	CASSEAGGPVTGELFF
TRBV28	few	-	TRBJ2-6	TGTGCCAGCAGTATGGCAGCCTCTGGGGCCAACGTCCTGACTTTC	CASSMAASGANVLTF
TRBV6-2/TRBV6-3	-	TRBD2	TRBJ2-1	TGTGCCAGCAGTTCCACAAGCGGGAGGGTTTACAATGAGCAGTTCTTC	CASSSTSGRVYNEQFF
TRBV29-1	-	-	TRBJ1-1	TGCAGCGTTAGGGGCAGGGAGGGGCTTGAAGCTTTCTTT	CSVRGREGLEAFF
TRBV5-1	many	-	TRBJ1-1	TGCGCCAGCAGCTTTCGGGACACTGAAGCTTTCTTT	CASSFRDTEAFF
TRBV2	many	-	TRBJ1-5	TGTGCCAGCCACGTGGGGTCAGGTCAGCCCCAGCATTTT	CASHVGSGQPQHF
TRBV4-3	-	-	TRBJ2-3	TGCGCCAGCAGCCAAGAAGGCTCGAGGCGACATACGCAGTATTTT	CASSQEGSRRHTQYF
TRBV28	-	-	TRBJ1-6	TGTGCCAGCAGTTTCGGATCACGGGGATATGATTCACCCCTCCACTTT	CASSFGSRGYDSPLHF
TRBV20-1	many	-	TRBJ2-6	TGCAGTGCTAGAGATCCTGCACGTGTTTCTGGGGCCAACGTCCTGACTTTC	CSARDPARVSGANVLTF
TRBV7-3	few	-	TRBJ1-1	TGTGCCAGCAGCTTAAGGGCGGCCATGAACACTGAAGCTTTCTTT	CASSLRAAMNTEAFF
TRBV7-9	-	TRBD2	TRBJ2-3	TGTGCCAGCAGCTTAGGACTAGCGGGAGGAGCAGATACGCAGTATTTT	CASSLGLAGGADTQYF
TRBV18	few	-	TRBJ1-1	TGTGCCAGCTCACCGTCCCTTCAGACCACAAAAGCTGAAGCTTTCTTT	CASSPSLQTTKAEAFF
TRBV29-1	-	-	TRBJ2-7	TGCAGCGTAGGGACTCACTTCGGCGAGCAGTACTTC	CSVGTHFGEQYF
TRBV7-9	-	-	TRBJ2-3	TGTGCCAGCAGAGTGGGAGATACGCAGTATTTT	CASRVGDTQYF
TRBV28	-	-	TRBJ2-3	TGTGCCAGCAGTCACCGCCAAGTTACGCAGTATTTT	CASSHRQVTQYF
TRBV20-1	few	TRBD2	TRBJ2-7	TGCAGTGCTAGAGATCCCCGGACTAGCGGGAGCACTTCTAGCGAGCAGTACTTC	CSARDPRTSGSTSSEQYF